This T cell receptor beta chain comes out of a study of cytomegalovirus exposure and HLA in healthy donors. Whole-study results and caveats: Most TCR beta V segments were productive about 87% or about 30% of the time in an earlier analysis. Around 18,000 TCR beta sequences were associated with HLA alleles at 0.05 false discovery rate in a later analysis. It has been reported that TCR beta sequences accurately predicted the HLA-A and HLA-B alleles of most subjects.

PCR used 60 Vbeta primers and 13 Jbeta primers. Generated by immunoSEQ multiplex PCR, the TCRdb table keeps only in-frame clones and is missing some. The repertoire has some 150,000 clones, approximately 82% of them found once; the top ten carry approximately 1.5%. This clone appeared a single time. Its antigen remains unidentified. CDR3 size: 15 residues. Trimming shortened V by 6 bases and J by 3 bases, and 17 bases separated the two germline ends. Germline V lookup: CDR1 MNHNS, CDR2 SASEGT. This sequence joins TRBV6-1 and TRBJ1-2; D is unresolved. The specimen sequenced was PBMCs. The receptor's source is a male donor in good health and CMV-seronegative. The CDR3 DNA reads as TGTGCCAGCAGCGCCTCGGCGGGTGCGGACTATGGCTACACCTTC. It specifies CASSASAGADYGYTF.